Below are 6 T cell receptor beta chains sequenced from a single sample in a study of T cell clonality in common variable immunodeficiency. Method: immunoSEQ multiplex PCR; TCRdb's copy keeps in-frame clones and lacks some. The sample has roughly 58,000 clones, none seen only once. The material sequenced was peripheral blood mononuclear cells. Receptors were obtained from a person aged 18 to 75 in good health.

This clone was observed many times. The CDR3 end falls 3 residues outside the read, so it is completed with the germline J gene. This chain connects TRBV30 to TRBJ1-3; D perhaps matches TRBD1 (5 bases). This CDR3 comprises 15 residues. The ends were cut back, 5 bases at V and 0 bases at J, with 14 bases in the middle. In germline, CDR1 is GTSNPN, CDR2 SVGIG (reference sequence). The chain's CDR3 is CAWFGGDFSGNTIYF. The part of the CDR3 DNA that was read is TGTGCCTGGTTCGGAGGGGACTTCTCTGGAAACACC.

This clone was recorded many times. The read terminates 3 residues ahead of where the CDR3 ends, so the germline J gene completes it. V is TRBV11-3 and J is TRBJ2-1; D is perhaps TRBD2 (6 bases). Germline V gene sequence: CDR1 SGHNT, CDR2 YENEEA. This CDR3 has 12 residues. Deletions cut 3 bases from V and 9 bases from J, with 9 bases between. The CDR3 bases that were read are TGTGCCAGCAGCTTGGGACTCGGTGAG. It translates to CASSLGLGE. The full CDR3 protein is CASSLGLGEQFF.

Incomplete CDR3 DNA: TGTGCCAGCAGCTTAGAGCGCGGGAGGCCCGAG. It translates to CASSLERGRPE. The whole CDR3 reads CASSLERGRPEQYF. The rearrangement uses TRBV11-2 and TRBJ2-7; 8 positions match TRBD2. The read is 3 residues too short to cover the CDR3 end, so that end is filled in from the germline J gene. The germline V gene encodes CDR1 SGHAT and CDR2 FQNNGV. CDR3 length equals 14 residues. Germline trimming cut 0 bases from V and 6 bases from J; bases unmatched to any gene: 4.

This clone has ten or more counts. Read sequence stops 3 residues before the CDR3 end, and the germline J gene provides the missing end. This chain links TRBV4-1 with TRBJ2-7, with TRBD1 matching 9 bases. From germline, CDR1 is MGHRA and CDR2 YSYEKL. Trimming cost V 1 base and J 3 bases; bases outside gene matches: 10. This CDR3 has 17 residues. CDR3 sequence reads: CASSQGWVGQGYYEQYF. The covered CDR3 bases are TGCGCCAGCAGCCAAGGCTGGGTAGGACAGGGGTACTACGAG.

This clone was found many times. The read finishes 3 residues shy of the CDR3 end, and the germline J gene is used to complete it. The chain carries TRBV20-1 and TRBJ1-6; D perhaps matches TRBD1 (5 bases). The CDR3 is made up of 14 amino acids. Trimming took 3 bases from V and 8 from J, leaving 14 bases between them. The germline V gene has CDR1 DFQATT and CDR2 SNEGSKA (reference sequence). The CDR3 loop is CSASPAGSDSPLHF. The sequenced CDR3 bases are TGCAGTGCTAGCCCAGCAGGGTCAGATTCACCC.

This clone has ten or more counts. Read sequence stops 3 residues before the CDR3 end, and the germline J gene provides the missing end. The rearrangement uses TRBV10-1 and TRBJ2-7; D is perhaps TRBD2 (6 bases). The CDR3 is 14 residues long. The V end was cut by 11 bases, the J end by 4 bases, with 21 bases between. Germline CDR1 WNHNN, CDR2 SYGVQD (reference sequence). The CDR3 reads CAPSIGGAWYEQYF. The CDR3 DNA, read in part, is TGCGCCCCGAGCATCGGGGGAGCTTGGTACGAG.